The T cell receptor (beta chain) described here comes from a study of blood T cell repertoires in COVID-19. Study-wide background: Spain, Italy and the United States supplied samples that represented acute and convalescent COVID-19. In each case, the material was cDNA or gDNA derived from T cells, B-cell-depleted T cells, or PBMCs.

Original handling: Reference gene primer amplification yielded estimated nucleated cell counts. Generated by immunoSEQ multiplex PCR, the TCRdb table keeps only in-frame clones and is missing some. That table furnishes V, J and clone size, whereas the DNA furnished D and trimming. The data hold 95,000 to 100,000 clones, with roughly 83% observed a single time. The CDR3 loop spans 14 amino acids. Germline-derived CDR1 and CDR2 are SEHNR and FQNEAQ (reference sequence). With 2 bases removed from V and 8 bases from J, the gap between germline ends came to 12 bases. Sequencing used peripheral blood. V gene TRBV7-9 combines with J gene TRBJ1-4; a weak D match, TRBD1 (5 bases). This TCR was recovered from an older woman with acute or convalescent COVID-19. CDR3 bases: TGTGCCAGCAGCTTATTGTGGGGCGCGGAAAAACTGTTTTTT. It codes for CASSLLWGAEKLFF.